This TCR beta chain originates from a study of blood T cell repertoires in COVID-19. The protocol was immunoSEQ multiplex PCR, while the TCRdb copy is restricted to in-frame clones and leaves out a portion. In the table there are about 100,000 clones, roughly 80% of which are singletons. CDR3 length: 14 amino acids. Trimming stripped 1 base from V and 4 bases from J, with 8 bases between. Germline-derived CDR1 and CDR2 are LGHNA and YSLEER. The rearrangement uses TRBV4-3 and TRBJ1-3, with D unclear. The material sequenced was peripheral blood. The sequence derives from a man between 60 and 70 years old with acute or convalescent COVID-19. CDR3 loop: CASSQAVRGNTIYF. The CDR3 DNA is TGCGCCAGCAGCCAAGCCGTTCGGGGAAACACCATATATTTT.